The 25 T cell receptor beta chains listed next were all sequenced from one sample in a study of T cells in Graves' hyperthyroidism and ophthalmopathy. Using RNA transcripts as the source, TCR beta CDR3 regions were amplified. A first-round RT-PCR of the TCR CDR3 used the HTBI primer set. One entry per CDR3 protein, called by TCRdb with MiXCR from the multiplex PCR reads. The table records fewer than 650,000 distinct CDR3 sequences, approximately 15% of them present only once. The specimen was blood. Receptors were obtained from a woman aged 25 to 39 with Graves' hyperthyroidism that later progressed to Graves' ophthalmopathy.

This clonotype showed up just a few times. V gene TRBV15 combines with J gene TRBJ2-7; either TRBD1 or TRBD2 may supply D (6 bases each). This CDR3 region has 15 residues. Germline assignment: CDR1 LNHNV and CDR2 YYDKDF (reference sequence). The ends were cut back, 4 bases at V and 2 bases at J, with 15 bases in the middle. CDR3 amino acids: CATSIVSGATYEQYF. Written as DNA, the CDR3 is TGTGCCACCAGCATAGTGTCGGGGGCCACCTACGAGCAGTACTTC.

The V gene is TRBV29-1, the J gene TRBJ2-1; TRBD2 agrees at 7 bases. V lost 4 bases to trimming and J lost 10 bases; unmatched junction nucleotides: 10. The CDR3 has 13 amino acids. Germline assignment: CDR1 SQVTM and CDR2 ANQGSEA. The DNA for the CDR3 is TGCAGCGTTGTCCTCAGCGGGAAACCCGAGCAGTTCTTC. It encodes CSVVLSGKPEQFF.

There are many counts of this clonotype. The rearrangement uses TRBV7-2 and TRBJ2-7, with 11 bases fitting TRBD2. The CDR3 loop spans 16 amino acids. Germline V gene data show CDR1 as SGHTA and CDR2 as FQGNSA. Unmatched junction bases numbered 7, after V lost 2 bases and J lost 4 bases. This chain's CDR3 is CASSLMDTSGGYEQYF. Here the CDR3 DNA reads TGTGCCAGCAGCTTAATGGATACTAGCGGGGGTTACGAGCAGTACTTC.

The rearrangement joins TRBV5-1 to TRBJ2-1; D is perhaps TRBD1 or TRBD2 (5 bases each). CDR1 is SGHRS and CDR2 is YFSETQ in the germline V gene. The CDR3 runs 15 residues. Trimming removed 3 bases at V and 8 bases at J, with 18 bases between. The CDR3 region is CASSSSGTIYDEQFF. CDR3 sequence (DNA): TGCGCCAGCAGCTCCTCCGGGACCATTTATGATGAGCAGTTCTTC.

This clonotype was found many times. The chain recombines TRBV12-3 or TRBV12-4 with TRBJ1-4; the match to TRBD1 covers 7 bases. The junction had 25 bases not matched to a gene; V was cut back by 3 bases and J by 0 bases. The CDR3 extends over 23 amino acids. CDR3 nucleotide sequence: TGTGCCAGCAGTTTTGGGGGGGGGGTATTACAGGGGTTAGAGCCTGCAACTAATGAAAAACTGTTTTTT. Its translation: CASSFGGGVLQGLEPATNEKLFF.

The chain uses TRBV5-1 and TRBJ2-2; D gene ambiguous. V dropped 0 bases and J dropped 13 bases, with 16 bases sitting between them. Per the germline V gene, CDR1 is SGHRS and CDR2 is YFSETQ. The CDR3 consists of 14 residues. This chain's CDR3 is CASSLARTDPGLFF. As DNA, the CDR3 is TGCGCCAGCAGCTTGGCCCGGACGGACCCTGGGCTGTTTTTT.

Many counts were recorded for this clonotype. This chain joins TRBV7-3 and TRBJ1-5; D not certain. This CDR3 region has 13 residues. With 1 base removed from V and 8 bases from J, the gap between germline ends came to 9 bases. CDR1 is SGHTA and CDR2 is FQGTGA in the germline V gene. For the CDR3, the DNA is TGTGCCAGCAGCTTAAGTAAGGGTGAGCCCCAGCATTTT. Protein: CASSLSKGEPQHF. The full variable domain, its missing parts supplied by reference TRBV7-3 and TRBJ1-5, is GAGVSQTPSNKVTEKGKYVELRCDPISGHTALYWYRQSLGQGPEFLIYFQGTGAADDSGLPNDRFFAVRPEGSVSTLKIQRTERGDSAVYLCASSLSKGEPQHFGDGTRLSIL.

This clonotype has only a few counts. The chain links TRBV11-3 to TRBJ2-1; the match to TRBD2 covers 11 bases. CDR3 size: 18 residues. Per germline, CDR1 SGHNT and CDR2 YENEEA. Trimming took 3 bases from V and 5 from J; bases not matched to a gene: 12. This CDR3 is CASSFRDKLAGVHNEQFF. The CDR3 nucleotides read TGTGCCAGCAGCTTTAGGGACAAACTAGCGGGAGTACACAATGAGCAGTTCTTC.

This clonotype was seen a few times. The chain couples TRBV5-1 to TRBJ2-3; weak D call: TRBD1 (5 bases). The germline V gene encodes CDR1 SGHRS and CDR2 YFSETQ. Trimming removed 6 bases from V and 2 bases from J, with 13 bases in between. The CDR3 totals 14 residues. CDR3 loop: CASNKMTVTDTQYF. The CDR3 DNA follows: TGCGCCAGCAACAAAATGACAGTCACAGATACGCAGTATTTT. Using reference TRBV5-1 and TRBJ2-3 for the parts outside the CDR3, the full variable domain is KAGVTQTPRYLIKTRGQQVTLSCSPISGHRSVSWYQQTPGQGLQFLFEYFSETQRNKGNFPGRFSGRQFSNSRSEMNVSTLELGDSALYLCASNKMTVTDTQYFGPGTRLTVL.

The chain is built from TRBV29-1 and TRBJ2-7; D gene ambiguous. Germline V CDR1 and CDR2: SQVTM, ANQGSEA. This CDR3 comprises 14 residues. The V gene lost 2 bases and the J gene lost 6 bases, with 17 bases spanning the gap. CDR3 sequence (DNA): TGCAGCGTTGAAAACTCGCCGAACACCGGCGAGCAGTACTTC. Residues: CSVENSPNTGEQYF.

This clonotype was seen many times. The CDR3 region has the DNA TGTGCCATCCGGACTAGCGGGGGCGATAGCTCCTACGAGCAGTACTTC. Translated: CAIRTSGGDSSYEQYF. The rearrangement joins TRBV10-3 to TRBJ2-7; 13 nucleotides agree with TRBD2. The CDR3 has 16 amino acids. In germline, CDR1 is ENHRY, CDR2 SYGVKD. Losses at the gene ends were 8 bases for V and 0 bases for J; bases not matched to a gene: 7.

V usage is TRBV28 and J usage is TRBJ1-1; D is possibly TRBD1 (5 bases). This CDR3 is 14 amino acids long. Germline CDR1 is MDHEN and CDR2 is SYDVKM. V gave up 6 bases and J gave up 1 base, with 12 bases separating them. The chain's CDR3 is CASRTLGPNTEAFF. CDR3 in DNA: TGTGCCAGCAGAACTTTGGGGCCGAACACTGAAGCTTTCTTT. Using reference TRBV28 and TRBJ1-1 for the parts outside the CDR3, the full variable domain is DVKVTQSSRYLVKRTGEKVFLECVQDMDHENMFWYRQDPGLGLRLIYFSYDVKMKEKGDIPEGYSVSREKKERFSLILESASTNQTSMYLCASRTLGPNTEAFFGQGTRLTVV.

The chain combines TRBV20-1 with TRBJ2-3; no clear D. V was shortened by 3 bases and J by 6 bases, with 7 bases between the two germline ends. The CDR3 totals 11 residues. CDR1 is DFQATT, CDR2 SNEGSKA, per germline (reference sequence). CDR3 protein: CSARFWDTQYF. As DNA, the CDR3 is TGCAGTGCTAGGTTTTGGGATACGCAGTATTTT.

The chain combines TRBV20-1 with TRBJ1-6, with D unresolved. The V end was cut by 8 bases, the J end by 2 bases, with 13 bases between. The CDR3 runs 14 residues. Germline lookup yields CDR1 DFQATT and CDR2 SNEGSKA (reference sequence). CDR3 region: CSKDPTTYNSPLHF. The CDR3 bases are TGCAGTAAAGACCCTACCACCTATAATTCACCCCTCCACTTT.

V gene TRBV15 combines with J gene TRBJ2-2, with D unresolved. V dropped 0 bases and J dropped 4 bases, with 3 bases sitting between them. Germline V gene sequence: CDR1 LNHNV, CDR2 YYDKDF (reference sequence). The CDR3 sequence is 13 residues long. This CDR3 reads CATSRDPTGELFF. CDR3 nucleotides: TGTGCCACCAGCAGAGACCCCACCGGGGAGCTGTTTTTT.

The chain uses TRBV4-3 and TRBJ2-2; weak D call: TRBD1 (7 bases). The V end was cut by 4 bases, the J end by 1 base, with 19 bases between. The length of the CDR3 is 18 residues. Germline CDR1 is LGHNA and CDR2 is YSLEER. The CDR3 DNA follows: TGCGCCAGCAGCCCCCTTTACGGCGGGACAGAGAACACCGGGGAGCTGTTTTTT. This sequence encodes CASSPLYGGTENTGELFF.

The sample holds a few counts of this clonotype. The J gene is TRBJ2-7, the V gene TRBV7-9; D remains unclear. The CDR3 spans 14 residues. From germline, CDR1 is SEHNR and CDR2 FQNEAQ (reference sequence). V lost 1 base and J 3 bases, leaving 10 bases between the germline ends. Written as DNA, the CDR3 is TGTGCCAGCAGCTTAGGATTCGCGAACTACGAGCAGTACTTC. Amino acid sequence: CASSLGFANYEQYF.

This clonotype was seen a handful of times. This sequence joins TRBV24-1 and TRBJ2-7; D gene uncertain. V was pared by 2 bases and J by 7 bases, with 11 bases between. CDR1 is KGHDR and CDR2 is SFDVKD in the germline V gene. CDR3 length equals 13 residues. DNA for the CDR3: TGTGCCACCAGTGATTCAGCCCGTCATGAGCAGTACTTC. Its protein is CATSDSARHEQYF.

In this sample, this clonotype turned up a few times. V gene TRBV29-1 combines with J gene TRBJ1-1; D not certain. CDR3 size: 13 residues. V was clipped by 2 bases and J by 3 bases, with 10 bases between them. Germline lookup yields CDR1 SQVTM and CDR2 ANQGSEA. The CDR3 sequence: CSVELGQDTEAFF. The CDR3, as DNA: TGCAGCGTTGAACTTGGGCAAGACACTGAAGCTTTCTTT. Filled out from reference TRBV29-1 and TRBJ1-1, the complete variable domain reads SAVISQKPSRDICQRGTSLTIQCQVDSQVTMMFWYRQQPGQSLTLIATANQGSEATYESGFVIDKFPISRPNLTFSTLTVSNMSPEDSSIYLCSVELGQDTEAFFGQGTRLTVV.

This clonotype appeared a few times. Here the CDR3 reads CASSLQGSSETQYF. In DNA, the CDR3 is TGTGCCAGCAGCCTACAGGGATCGAGCGAGACCCAGTACTTC. The rearrangement links TRBV5-5 to TRBJ2-5; a possible D gene is TRBD1 (6 bases). Germline CDR1 reads SGHKS; CDR2 reads YYEKEE (reference sequence). The V gene lost 4 bases and the J gene lost 5 bases, with 15 bases spanning the gap. There are 14 residues in the CDR3.

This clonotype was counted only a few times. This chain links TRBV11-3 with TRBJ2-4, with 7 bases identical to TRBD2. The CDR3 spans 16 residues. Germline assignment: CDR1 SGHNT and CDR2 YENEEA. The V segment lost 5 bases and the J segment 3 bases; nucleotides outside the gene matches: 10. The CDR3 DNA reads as TGTGCCAGCAGCCATCCTAGCGGACTAAGCAAAAACATTCAGTACTTC. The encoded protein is CASSHPSGLSKNIQYF. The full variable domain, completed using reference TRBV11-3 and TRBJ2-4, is EAGVVQSPRYKIIEKKQPVAFWCNPISGHNTLYWYLQNLGQGPELLIRYENEEAVDDSQLPKDRFSAERLKGVDSTLKIQPAELGDSAVYLCASSHPSGLSKNIQYFGAGTRLSVL.

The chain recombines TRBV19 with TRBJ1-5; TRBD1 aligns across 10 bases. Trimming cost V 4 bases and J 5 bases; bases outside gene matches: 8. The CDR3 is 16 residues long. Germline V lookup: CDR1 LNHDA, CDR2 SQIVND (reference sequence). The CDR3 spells CASSKDRGVTDQPQHF. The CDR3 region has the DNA TGTGCCAGTAGTAAGGACAGGGGGGTCACGGATCAGCCCCAGCATTTT.

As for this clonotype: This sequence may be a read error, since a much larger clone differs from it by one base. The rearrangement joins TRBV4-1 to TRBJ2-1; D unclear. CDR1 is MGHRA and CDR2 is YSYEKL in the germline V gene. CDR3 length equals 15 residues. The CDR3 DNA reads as TGCGCCAGCAGCCAGCTTACTTCAGGTTACAATGAGCAGTTATTC. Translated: CASSQLTSGYNEQLF.

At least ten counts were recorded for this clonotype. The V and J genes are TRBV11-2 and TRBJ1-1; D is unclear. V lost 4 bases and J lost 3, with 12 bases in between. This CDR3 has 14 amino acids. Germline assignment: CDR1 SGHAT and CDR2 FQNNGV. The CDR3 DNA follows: TGTGCCAGCAGCTCAATACCGGGAGACACTGAAGCTTTCTTT. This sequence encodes CASSSIPGDTEAFF. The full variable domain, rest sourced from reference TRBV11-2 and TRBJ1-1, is EAGVAQSPRYKIIEKRQSVAFWCNPISGHATLYWYQQILGQGPKLLIQFQNNGVVDDSQLPKDRFSAERLKGVDSTLKIQPAKLEDSAVYLCASSSIPGDTEAFFGQGTRLTVV.

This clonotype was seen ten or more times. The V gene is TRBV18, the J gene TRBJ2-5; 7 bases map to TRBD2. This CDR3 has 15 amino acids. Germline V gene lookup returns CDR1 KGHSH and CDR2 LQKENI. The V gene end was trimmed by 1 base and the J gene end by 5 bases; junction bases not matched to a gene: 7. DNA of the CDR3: TGTGCCAGCTCACCACTGGCGCGGGAGCGGGAGACCCAGTACTTC. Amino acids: CASSPLARERETQYF.